A single sample is the source of the 14 T cell receptor beta chains below, sequenced in a study of metastatic and nonmetastatic thyroid tumors. TCRdb reprocessed the PCR reads via MiXCR. Seen here are some 22,000 clones, roughly 9.8% observed once, and the top ten hold 25% to 35%. Thyroid surgery had not been preceded by any treatment in any patient. Sequenced material: blood. The source is a female donor with papillary thyroid cancer or a benign thyroid nodule (not recorded which). Some clones in this sample may be carry-over from other donors' samples.

There are many counts of this clone. The genes are TRBV10-3 and TRBJ1-1; maybe TRBD1 (5 bases). V was cut by 8 bases and J by 4 bases, with 14 bases left in between. The CDR3 runs 13 residues. Per the germline V gene, CDR1 is ENHRY and CDR2 is SYGVKD. CDR3: CAIARAGGTEAFF. CDR3 in DNA: TGTGCCATCGCGCGGGCGGGGGGCACTGAAGCTTTCTTT.

CDR3 amino acids: CASSSLAGGNEQFF. The CDR3 DNA sequence: TGTGCCAGCAGCTCACTAGCGGGAGGGAATGAGCAGTTCTTC. V usage is TRBV7-3 and J usage is TRBJ2-1, with 13 bases identical to TRBD2. V shed 4 bases and J 7 bases; nucleotides not matched to a gene: 1. Looked up from germline, CDR1 is SGHTA and CDR2 is FQGTGA. The CDR3 runs to 14 residues. The variable domain in full, with the rest retrieved from reference TRBV7-3 and TRBJ2-1, is GAGVSQTPSNKVTEKGKYVELRCDPISGHTALYWYRQSLGQGPEFLIYFQGTGAADDSGLPNDRFFAVRPEGSVSTLKIQRTERGDSAVYLCASSSLAGGNEQFFGPGTRLTVL.

V gene TRBV5-1 combines with J gene TRBJ2-3; D remains ambiguous. With 10 bases removed from V and 6 bases from J, the gap between germline ends came to 24 bases. CDR1 is SGHRS and CDR2 is YFSETQ in the germline V gene. CDR3 size: 15 residues. The CDR3 sequence: CAWSLDPPLGDTQYF. CDR3 in DNA: TGCGCCTGGAGCTTGGATCCTCCACTCGGGGATACGCAGTATTTT. Variable domain in full (rest from reference TRBV5-1 and TRBJ2-3): KAGVTQTPRYLIKTRGQQVTLSCSPISGHRSVSWYQQTPGQGLQFLFEYFSETQRNKGNFPGRFSGRQFSNSRSEMNVSTLELGDSALYLCAWSLDPPLGDTQYFGPGTRLTVL.

Sample share makes this clone medium-sized. This rearrangement joins TRBV4-3 to TRBJ2-7, with TRBD1 matching over 8 bases. Germline CDR1 is LGHNA and CDR2 is YSLEER. This CDR3 has 14 residues. V lost 4 bases, J lost 2 bases, and 4 bases stayed unmatched. CDR3 amino acids: CASSLEQGAYEQYF. The DNA of the CDR3 is TGCGCCAGCAGCCTCGAACAGGGGGCCTACGAGCAGTACTTC.

This clone was observed at least ten times. The rearrangement joins TRBV19 to TRBJ2-7; TRBD1 agrees at 7 bases. The V gene end was trimmed by 1 base and the J gene end by 0 bases; junction bases not matched to a gene: 0. Germline values: CDR1 LNHDA, CDR2 SQIVND (reference sequence). This CDR3 region has 14 residues. CDR3: CASSIGTGSYEQYF. The CDR3 DNA reads as TGTGCCAGTAGTATAGGGACAGGCTCCTACGAGCAGTACTTC. The full variable domain, with the rest looked up from reference TRBV19 and TRBJ2-7, is DGGITQSPKYLFRKEGQNVTLSCEQNLNHDAMYWYRQDPGQGLRLIYYSQIVNDFQKGDIAEGYSVSREKKESFPLTVTSAQKNPTAFYLCASSIGTGSYEQYFGPGTRLTVT.

This clone was detected many times. The rearrangement joins TRBV19 to TRBJ2-3; the match to TRBD2 covers 8 bases. Germline trimming cut 5 bases from V and 2 bases from J; bases unmatched to any gene: 6. The CDR3 has 15 amino acids. Germline-derived CDR1 and CDR2 are LNHDA and SQIVND (reference sequence). The CDR3 DNA reads TGTGCCAGTAGTTTCCGGGAGGGCGTCACAGATACGCAGTATTTT. Encoded protein: CASSFREGVTDTQYF.

This clone was counted ten times or more. The chain's CDR3 is CASTTARLAGVGNEQFF. CDR3 sequence (DNA): TGCGCCAGCACCACGGCACGACTAGCGGGAGTTGGCAATGAGCAGTTCTTC. The rearrangement joins TRBV5-1 to TRBJ2-1, with 12 bases fitting TRBD2. CDR1 is SGHRS, CDR2 YFSETQ, per germline. Unmatched junction bases numbered 13, after V lost 6 bases and J lost 6 bases. The CDR3 is 17 amino acids.

V gene TRBV4-1 combines with J gene TRBJ2-3; D unclear. This CDR3 comprises 11 residues. Germline V CDR1 and CDR2: MGHRA, YSYEKL. V gave up 4 bases and J gave up 5 bases, with 4 bases separating them. CDR3: CASSLLDTQYF. CDR3 coding DNA: TGCGCCAGCAGCCTTCTAGATACGCAGTATTTT.

At least ten counts were recorded for this clone. The chain links TRBV20-1 to TRBJ2-1, with D possibly being TRBD1 or TRBD2 (5 bases each). Between the trimmed V and J ends, which lost 5 bases and 8 bases, there was a span of 19 bases. The CDR3 runs to 14 residues. Germline loops: CDR1 DFQATT, CDR2 SNEGSKA (reference sequence). As DNA, the CDR3 is TGCAGTGCTGGGGGAAACGGGGTGGCGTATGAGCAGTTCTTC. Protein: CSAGGNGVAYEQFF.

A few counts support this clone. A read error is possible here, since a much larger clone lies one base away. The rearrangement uses TRBV7-3 and TRBJ2-3, with 7 bases matching TRBD1. CDR1 is SGHTA, CDR2 FQGTGA, per germline. Losses at the gene ends were 5 bases for V and 2 bases for J; bases not matched to a gene: 7. The CDR3 is 15 residues long. CDR3 bases: TGTGCCAGCAGCCAACAGGGGTCCGTCACAGATACGCAGTATTTT. It codes for CASSQQGSVTDTQYF.

As for this clone: A read error may be the cause here, since a much bigger clone is one base away. Written as DNA, the CDR3 is TGTGCCAGTAGAAGGAATAGCGGGAGAAGCTCCTACAATGAGCAGTTCTTC. Protein product: CASRRNSGRSSYNEQFF. This rearrangement joins TRBV19 to TRBJ2-1; 9 bases are shared with TRBD2. The CDR3 contains 17 residues. Germline lookup yields CDR1 LNHDA and CDR2 SQIVND (reference sequence). After removal of 6 bases from V and 0 bases from J, the junction contained 9 bases not matched to a gene.

Many counts were recorded for this clone. The gene calls are TRBV11-2 and TRBJ2-6, with D perhaps TRBD2 (5 bases). V was trimmed by 4 bases and J by 2 bases, leaving 9 bases between them. The V gene's germline CDR1 is SGHAT and CDR2 FQNNGV. CDR3 length: 15 residues. The CDR3 DNA is TGTGCCAGCAGCTCTCCGGGGACTGGGGCCAACGTCCTGACTTTC. Its protein product is CASSSPGTGANVLTF.

This clone came up a few times. Since no conserved phenylalanine or tryptophan closes the CDR3, a read error is the likely cause. The gene calls are TRBV12-3 or TRBV12-4 and TRBJ2-1, with TRBD2 matching over 8 bases. V shed 5 bases, J shed 9 bases, and the junction held 9 bases outside the gene matches. The CDR3 consists of 14 residues. The DNA of the CDR3 is TGTGCCAGCAGTCCCCTATCGGGAGGGGGTGAGCAGTTCCTC. It translates to CASSPLSGGGEQFL.

This clone was counted at least ten times. The chain joins TRBV6-5 to TRBJ2-7; TRBD1 agrees at 8 bases. Per the germline V gene, CDR1 is MNHEY and CDR2 is SVGAGI. With 2 bases clipped from V and 3 bases from J, the junction kept 6 bases outside the gene matches. The CDR3 sequence is 15 residues long. The chain's CDR3 is CASSYTDRVYYEQYF. CDR3 in DNA: TGTGCCAGCAGTTACACGGACAGGGTGTACTACGAGCAGTACTTC.